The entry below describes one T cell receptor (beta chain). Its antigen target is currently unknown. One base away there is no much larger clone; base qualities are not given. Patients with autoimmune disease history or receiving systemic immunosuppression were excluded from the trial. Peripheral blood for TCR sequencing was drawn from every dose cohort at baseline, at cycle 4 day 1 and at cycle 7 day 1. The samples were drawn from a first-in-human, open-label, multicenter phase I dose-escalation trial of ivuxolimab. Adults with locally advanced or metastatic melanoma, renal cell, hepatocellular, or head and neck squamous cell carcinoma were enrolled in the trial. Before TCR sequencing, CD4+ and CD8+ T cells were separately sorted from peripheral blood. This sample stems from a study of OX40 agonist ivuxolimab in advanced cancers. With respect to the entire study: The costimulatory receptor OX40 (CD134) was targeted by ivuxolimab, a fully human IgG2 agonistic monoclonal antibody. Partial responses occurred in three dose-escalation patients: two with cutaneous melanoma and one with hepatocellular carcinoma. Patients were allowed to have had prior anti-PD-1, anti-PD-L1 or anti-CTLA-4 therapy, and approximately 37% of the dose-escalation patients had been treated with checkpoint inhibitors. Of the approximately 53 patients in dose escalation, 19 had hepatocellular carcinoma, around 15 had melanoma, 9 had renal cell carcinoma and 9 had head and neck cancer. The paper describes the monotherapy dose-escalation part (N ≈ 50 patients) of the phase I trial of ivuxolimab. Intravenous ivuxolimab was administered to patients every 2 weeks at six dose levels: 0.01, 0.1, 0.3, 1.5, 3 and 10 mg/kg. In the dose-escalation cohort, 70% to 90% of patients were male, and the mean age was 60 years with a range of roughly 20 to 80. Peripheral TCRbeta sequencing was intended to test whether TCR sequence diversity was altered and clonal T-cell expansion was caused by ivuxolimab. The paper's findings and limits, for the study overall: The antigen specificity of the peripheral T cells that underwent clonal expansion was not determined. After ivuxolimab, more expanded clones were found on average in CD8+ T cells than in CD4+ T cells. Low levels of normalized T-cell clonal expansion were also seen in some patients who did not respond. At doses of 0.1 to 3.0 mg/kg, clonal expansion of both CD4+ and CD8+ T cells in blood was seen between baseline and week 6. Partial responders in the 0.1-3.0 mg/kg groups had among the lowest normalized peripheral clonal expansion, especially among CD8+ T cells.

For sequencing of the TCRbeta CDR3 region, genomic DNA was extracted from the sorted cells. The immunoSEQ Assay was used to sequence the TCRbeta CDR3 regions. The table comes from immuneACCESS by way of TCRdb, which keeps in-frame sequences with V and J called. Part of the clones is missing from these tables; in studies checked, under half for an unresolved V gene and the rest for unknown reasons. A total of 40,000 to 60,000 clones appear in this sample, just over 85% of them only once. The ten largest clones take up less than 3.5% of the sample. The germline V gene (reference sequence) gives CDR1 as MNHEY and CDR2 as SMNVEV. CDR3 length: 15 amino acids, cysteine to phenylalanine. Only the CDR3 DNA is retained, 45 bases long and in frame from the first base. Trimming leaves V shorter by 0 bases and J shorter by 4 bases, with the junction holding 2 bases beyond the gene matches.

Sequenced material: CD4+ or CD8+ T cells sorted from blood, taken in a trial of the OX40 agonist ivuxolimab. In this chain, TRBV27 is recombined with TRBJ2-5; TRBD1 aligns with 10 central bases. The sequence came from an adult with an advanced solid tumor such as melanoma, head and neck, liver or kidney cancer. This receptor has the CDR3 CASSLSGTGAETQYF. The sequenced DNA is TGTGCCAGCAGTTTATCCGGGACAGGGGCAGAGACCCAGTACTTC.